Listed below are T cell receptor beta chains from one sample, sequenced in a study of blood T cell repertoires in COVID-19. Clones were read by immunoSEQ multiplex PCR, and TCRdb kept only the in-frame ones, dropping some. The table records 300,000 to 350,000 clones, approximately 91% of them present only once. The sample was peripheral blood. Receptors originate from a woman between 65 and 79 years old with COVID-19, enrolled during active disease. Each CDR3 is given with its conserved first and last residue. A D gene is named only where the DNA matches it firmly. Size values are once, few and many counts, or a class for expanded clones, and some rows have none.

NA	TRBV4-2	TRBJ2-7	NA	CASSQDWQGPYEQYF	TGTGCCAGCAGCCAAGATTGGCAGGGGCCCTACGAGCAGTACTTC
NA	TRBV4-1	TRBJ2-2	NA	CASSQVVANTGELFF	TGCGCCAGCAGCCAAGTAGTCGCGAACACCGGGGAGCTGTTTTTT
TRBD1	TRBV5-1	TRBJ2-5	NA	CASSYGQGPKETQYF	TGCGCCAGCAGCTACGGACAGGGCCCCAAAGAGACCCAGTACTTC
TRBD1	TRBV5-1	TRBJ2-7	NA	CASSPGQGAGEQYF	TGCGCCAGCAGCCCCGGACAGGGGGCGGGCGAGCAGTACTTC
TRBD1	TRBV10-3	TRBJ1-6	NA	CAISGQGLDSPLHF	TGTGCCATCAGTGGACAGGGGTTAGATTCACCCCTCCACTTT
NA	TRBV7-2	TRBJ2-3	NA	CASSLPPGTTSTDTQYF	TGTGCCAGCAGCTTACCTCCCGGGACAACTAGCACAGATACGCAGTATTTT
NA	TRBV24-1	TRBJ2-3	NA	CATSDPRDEGEQDTQYF	TGTGCCACCAGTGATCCGCGGGATGAGGGCGAGCAAGATACGCAGTATTTT
NA	TRBV6-6	TRBJ1-6	NA	CASGGQGPSPLHF	TGTGCCAGCGGAGGGCAGGGTCCTTCACCCCTCCACTTT
NA	TRBV19	TRBJ2-7	NA	CASRNGQTNYEQYF	TGTGCCAGTAGGAACGGACAGACCAACTACGAGCAGTACTTC
NA	TRBV15	TRBJ2-7	NA	CATSRDQDLSYEQYF	TGTGCCACCAGCAGAGATCAGGATCTCTCCTACGAGCAGTACTTC
NA	TRBV10-1	TRBJ2-1	NA	CASSEFRGSYNEQFF	TGCGCCAGCAGTGAGTTTAGGGGATCCTACAATGAGCAGTTCTTC
TRBD2	TRBV6-5	TRBJ2-5	NA	CASSYSGTIQETQYF	TGTGCCAGCAGTTACTCGGGGACTATCCAAGAGACCCAGTACTTC
NA	TRBV7-2	TRBJ1-5	many	CASSLWTASNQPQHF	TGTGCCAGCAGCTTATGGACAGCTAGCAATCAGCCCCAGCATTTT
NA	TRBV5-4	TRBJ1-2	once	CASSLGTGTNYGYTF	TGTGCCAGCAGCTTAGGTACAGGGACCAACTATGGCTACACCTTC
TRBD1	TRBV5-1	TRBJ1-4	NA	CASSFNGQGDEKLFF	TGCGCCAGCAGCTTTAACGGACAGGGGGATGAAAAACTGTTTTTT
NA	TRBV28	TRBJ2-3	once	CASSLPSGGTDTQYF	TGTGCCAGCAGCCTCCCCAGCGGAGGCACAGATACGCAGTATTTT
NA	TRBV27	TRBJ1-5	NA	CASSLTGDSNQPQHF	TGTGCCAGCAGTTTAACGGGGGATAGCAATCAGCCCCAGCATTTT
TRBD1	TRBV5-1	TRBJ1-2	once	CASRQLQGDYGYTF	TGCGCCAGCAGACAATTACAGGGGGACTATGGCTACACCTTC
TRBD2	TRBV7-2	TRBJ2-3	once	CASRSSGGTDTQYF	TGTGCCAGCAGAAGCTCGGGGGGGACAGATACGCAGTATTTT
TRBD1	TRBV27	TRBJ1-1	NA	CASSLFGRGLDRTEAFF	TGTGCCAGCAGTTTATTTGGCAGGGGGCTTGATAGAACTGAAGCTTTCTTT
TRBD1	TRBV2	TRBJ1-5	once	CASSSTGGVGQPQHF	TGTGCCAGCAGTTCAACAGGGGGCGTAGGTCAGCCCCAGCATTTT
NA	TRBV28	TRBJ1-6	NA	CASRWARVNSPLHF	TGTGCCAGCAGGTGGGCCAGAGTCAATTCACCCCTCCACTTT
NA	TRBV29-1	TRBJ1-2	NA	CSVILGREGYTF	TGCAGCGTTATCCTCGGCAGGGAAGGCTACACCTTC
TRBD2	TRBV3-1/TRBV3-2	TRBJ2-1	NA	CASSRPPVVSGGAGDEQFF	TGTGCCAGCAGCCGTCCCCCGGTGGTTAGCGGGGGGGCCGGGGATGAGCAGTTCTTC
NA	TRBV24-1	TRBJ2-7	NA	CATSGRKDNPYEQYF	TGTGCCACCAGTGGAAGAAAGGACAACCCCTACGAGCAGTACTTC
NA	TRBV2	TRBJ2-3	NA	CASSYFRVGDTQYF	TGTGCCAGCAGTTACTTCAGGGTGGGGGATACGCAGTATTTT
NA	TRBV7-2	TRBJ2-5	NA	CASSLVLAGETQYF	TGTGCCAGCAGCTTAGTACTAGCTGGTGAGACCCAGTACTTC
TRBD2	TRBV6-5	TRBJ2-3	NA	CASSRAGGKADTQYF	TGTGCCAGCAGCAGAGCGGGGGGTAAGGCAGATACGCAGTATTTT
TRBD1	TRBV2	TRBJ1-1	NA	CASRQGGTEAFF	TGTGCCAGCAGGCAGGGGGGTACTGAAGCTTTCTTT
NA	TRBV6-5	TRBJ1-1	NA	CASSSRRENTEAFF	TGTGCCAGCAGTTCCCGTCGGGAGAACACTGAAGCTTTCTTT
TRBD2	TRBV9	TRBJ2-1	NA	CASTSGSYNEQFF	TGTGCCAGTACTAGCGGGTCCTACAATGAGCAGTTCTTC
NA	TRBV25-1	TRBJ2-7	NA	CASSENRWEDEQYF	TGTGCCAGCAGTGAGAACAGGTGGGAGGACGAGCAGTACTTC
NA	TRBV7-6	TRBJ1-4	NA	CASSFLGGAGATNEKLFF	TGTGCCAGCAGCTTCCTGGGAGGGGCGGGGGCAACTAATGAAAAACTGTTTTTT
TRBD1	TRBV18	TRBJ1-5	NA	CASSGQGGGQPQHF	TGTGCCAGCTCAGGACAGGGTGGGGGTCAGCCCCAGCATTTT
TRBD1	TRBV5-4	TRBJ2-5	NA	CASSSPSGTGQETQYF	TGTGCCAGCAGCTCGCCCTCCGGGACAGGACAAGAGACCCAGTACTTC
TRBD1	TRBV30	TRBJ1-1	NA	CAWSPQDRGRWTEAFF	TGTGCCTGGAGTCCTCAGGACAGGGGGCGATGGACTGAAGCTTTCTTT
TRBD1	TRBV5-1	TRBJ1-1	NA	CASSSLRGPEKAEAFF	TGCGCCAGCAGCTCCCTGAGGGGGCCCGAGAAAGCTGAAGCTTTCTTT
NA	TRBV6-5	TRBJ1-5	NA	CASRAGDSNQPQHF	TGTGCCAGCAGGGCAGGGGATAGCAATCAGCCCCAGCATTTT
NA	TRBV2	TRBJ2-5	NA	CASSEGGTGEETQYF	TGTGCCAGCAGCGAGGGAGGAACAGGGGAAGAGACCCAGTACTTC
NA	TRBV9	TRBJ2-7	NA	CASSVGAVQYEQYF	TGTGCCAGCAGCGTAGGGGCAGTTCAATACGAGCAGTACTTC
NA	TRBV12-3/TRBV12-4	TRBJ2-7	NA	CASKAGLYEQYF	TGTGCCAGCAAGGCAGGCCTCTACGAGCAGTACTTC
NA	TRBV2	TRBJ1-6	NA	CASSEDGSDQSPLHF	TGTGCCAGCAGTGAAGATGGCTCTGATCAGTCACCCCTCCACTTT
TRBD2	TRBV3-1/TRBV3-2	TRBJ2-5	once	CASSPPRGQETQYF	TGTGCCAGCAGCCCGCCGCGGGGGCAAGAGACCCAGTACTTC
TRBD1	TRBV5-5	TRBJ1-2	NA	CASSLSGTANYGYTF	TGTGCCAGCAGCCTTTCCGGGACAGCGAACTATGGCTACACCTTC
NA	TRBV6-5	TRBJ2-7	NA	CASFQQGNSYEQYF	TGTGCCAGCTTCCAGCAGGGTAACTCCTACGAGCAGTACTTC
TRBD1	TRBV4-2	TRBJ1-2	NA	CASSPLDRVSANYGYTF	TGTGCCAGCAGCCCCTTGGACAGGGTTTCAGCTAACTATGGCTACACCTTC
TRBD2	TRBV5-1	TRBJ2-5	NA	CCIKRGGLGETQYF	TGCTGTATTAAGCGGGGCGGCCTGGGGGAGACCCAGTACTTC
NA	TRBV4-1	TRBJ2-1	NA	CASSRGVSSSYNEQFF	TGCGCCAGCAGCCGGGGAGTCTCAAGCTCCTACAATGAGCAGTTCTTC
NA	TRBV9	TRBJ1-1	NA	CASSPRGALNTEAFF	TGTGCCAGCAGCCCCCGGGGGGCCTTGAACACTGAAGCTTTCTTT